These 10 T cell receptor beta chains share one sample of origin, sequenced in a study of cytomegalovirus exposure and HLA in healthy donors. Method: immunoSEQ multiplex PCR; TCRdb's copy keeps in-frame clones and lacks some. The sample lists some 170,000 clones, roughly 91% occurring once. Sequencing was carried out using PBMCs. Receptors were obtained from a man younger than 35 in good health and CMV-seropositive.

V is TRBV6-5 and J is TRBJ2-7; 9 positions match TRBD2. Germline loops: CDR1 MNHEY, CDR2 SVGAGI. The V and J ends lost 8 bases and 6 bases, in that order; junction bases with no gene match: 11. There are 14 residues in the CDR3. CDR3 DNA: TGTGCCAGCCATAGCGGGAGAACAACGAGCGAGCAGTACTTC. This encodes CASHSGRTTSEQYF.

This clone came up once. The chain links TRBV27 to TRBJ2-7; 7 nucleotides line up with TRBD2. The CDR3 has 15 amino acids. Losses at the gene ends were 2 bases for V and 2 bases for J; bases not matched to a gene: 6. Germline CDR1 reads MNHEY; CDR2 reads SMNVEV (reference sequence). The CDR3 DNA sequence: TGTGCCAGCAGTTTAACGCCTAGCGGAGCCTACGAGCAGTACTTC. It is translated as CASSLTPSGAYEQYF.

The chain recombines TRBV28 with TRBJ2-7; TRBD1 agrees at 12 bases. CDR3 length equals 17 residues. V gave up 4 bases and J gave up 0 bases; unmatched junction bases: 7. Germline CDR1 is MDHEN and CDR2 is SYDVKM. CDR3 loop: CASSYGGQGASSYEQYF. In DNA, the CDR3 is TGTGCCAGCAGTTACGGGGGACAGGGGGCTAGCTCCTACGAGCAGTACTTC.

The rearrangement joins TRBV4-1 to TRBJ1-2, with D maybe TRBD1 (5 bases). Trimming left V 4 bases short and J 0 bases short, with 15 bases between. The CDR3 length is 16 residues. Germline-derived CDR1 and CDR2 are MGHRA and YSYEKL. The chain's CDR3 is CASSRDSPNPNYGYTF. In DNA form, the CDR3 reads TGCGCCAGCAGCCGGGACTCGCCCAATCCTAACTATGGCTACACCTTC.

In the case of this clone: Compared with germline, one end of the junction differs, possibly owing to a read error. V gene TRBV7-3 combines with J gene TRBJ2-1, with 7 bases that match TRBD2. The germline gives CDR1 SGHTA, CDR2 FQGTGA. This CDR3 contains 14 residues. CDR3 region: CASSLKAGATILIF. The CDR3 DNA is TGTGCCAGCAGCTTAAAGGCGGGAGCGACTATTTTGATCTTC.

The gene calls are TRBV6-5 and TRBJ1-1, with no clear D. The CDR3 runs to 14 residues. CDR1 is MNHEY, CDR2 SVGAGI, per germline. Trimming removed 0 bases from V and 0 bases from J, with 5 bases in between. This CDR3 reads CASSYSQVNTEAFF. The CDR3 region has the DNA TGTGCCAGCAGTTACTCTCAGGTGAACACTGAAGCTTTCTTT.

This chain links TRBV19 with TRBJ2-5, with TRBD1 identical over 7 bases. This CDR3 comprises 13 residues. The V gene's germline CDR1 is LNHDA and CDR2 SQIVND (reference sequence). The ends lost 5 bases at V and 3 bases at J; junction bases unmatched: 3. CDR3 nucleotide sequence: TGTGCCAGTAGTGTCGGACAGGAAGAGACCCAGTACTTC. It specifies CASSVGQEETQYF.

The genes are TRBV15 and TRBJ1-1; D gene uncertain. V lost 4 bases, J lost 2 bases, and 11 bases lay in between. Germline V lookup: CDR1 LNHNV, CDR2 YYDKDF (reference sequence). CDR3 length: 14 residues. CDR3 residues: CATSTGDSNTEAFF. The CDR3 DNA is TGTGCCACCAGCACAGGTGATAGTAACACTGAAGCTTTCTTT.

The chain has TRBV6-6 and TRBJ2-1; 9 positions agree with TRBD2. The V gene's germline CDR1 is MNHNY and CDR2 SVGAGI (reference sequence). The CDR3 is 16 amino acids. The trim removed 2 bases at V and 6 bases at J, leaving 8 bases unmatched. In DNA, the CDR3 is TGTGCCAGCAGTTACAGCGTAGAAGCGGGAGGCAATGAGCAGTTCTTC. Amino acids: CASSYSVEAGGNEQFF.

The genes are TRBV13 and TRBJ2-1; 8 bases agree with TRBD1. There are 16 residues in the CDR3. Germline CDR1 is PRHDT and CDR2 is FYEKMQ (reference sequence). Trimming at V came to 5 bases and at J to 3 bases, leaving 9 bases not matched to a gene. CDR3 in amino acids: CASSPLGQGSYNEQFF. As DNA, the CDR3 is TGTGCCAGCAGCCCACTAGGACAGGGCAGCTACAATGAGCAGTTCTTC.